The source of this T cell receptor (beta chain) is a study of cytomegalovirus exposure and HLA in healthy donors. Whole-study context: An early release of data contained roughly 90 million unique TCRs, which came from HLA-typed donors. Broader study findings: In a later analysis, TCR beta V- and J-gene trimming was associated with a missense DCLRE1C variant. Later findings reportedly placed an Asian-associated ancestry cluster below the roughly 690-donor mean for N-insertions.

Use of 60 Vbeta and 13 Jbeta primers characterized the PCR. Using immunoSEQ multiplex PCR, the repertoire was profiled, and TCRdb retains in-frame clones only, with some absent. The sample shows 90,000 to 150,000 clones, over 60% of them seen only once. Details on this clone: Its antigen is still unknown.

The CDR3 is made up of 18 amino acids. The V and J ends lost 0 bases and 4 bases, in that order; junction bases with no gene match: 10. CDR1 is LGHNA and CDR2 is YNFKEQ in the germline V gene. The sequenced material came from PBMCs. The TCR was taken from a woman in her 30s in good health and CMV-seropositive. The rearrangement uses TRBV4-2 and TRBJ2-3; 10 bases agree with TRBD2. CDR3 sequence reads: CASSQDGGSGGASDTQYF. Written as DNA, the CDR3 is TGTGCCAGCAGCCAAGATGGTGGCAGCGGGGGGGCATCAGATACGCAGTATTTT.